This T cell receptor (beta chain) was identified in a study of blood T cell repertoires in COVID-19. The overall study: Nucleic acid was either cDNA or gDNA, and it came from T cells, B-cell-depleted T cells, or PBMCs.

Authors' methods: How many nucleated cells were present was estimated from reference gene primer amplification. Profiling relied on immunoSEQ multiplex PCR, and the TCRdb table lists in-frame clones only, not all of them. The V and J calls and clone size are taken from that table; D and trimming were inferred from the DNA. The sample lists some 150,000 clones; around 85% were seen once. The germline CDR1 and CDR2 sequences are PRHDT and FYEKMQ (reference sequence). J lost 4 bases, V lost 5 bases, and 7 bases had no gene match. This CDR3 comprises 14 residues. The sequencing input was peripheral blood. This chain connects TRBV13 to TRBJ1-2; 7 bases line up with TRBD1. The sequence was obtained from a man aged 55-75 years who had recovered from COVID-19. CDR3 sequence: CASSDYRGAYGYTF. CDR3 nucleotide sequence: TGTGCCAGCAGCGACTACAGGGGTGCCTATGGCTACACCTTC.